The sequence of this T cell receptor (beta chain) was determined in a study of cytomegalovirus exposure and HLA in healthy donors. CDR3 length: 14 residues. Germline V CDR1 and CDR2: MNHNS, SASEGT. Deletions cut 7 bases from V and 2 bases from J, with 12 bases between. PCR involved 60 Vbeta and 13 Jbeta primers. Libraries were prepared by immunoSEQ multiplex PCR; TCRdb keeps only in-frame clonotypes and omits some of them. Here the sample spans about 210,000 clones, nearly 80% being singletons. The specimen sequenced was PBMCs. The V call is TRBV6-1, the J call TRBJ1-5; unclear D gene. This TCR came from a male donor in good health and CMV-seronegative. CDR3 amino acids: CASISGHGNQPQHF. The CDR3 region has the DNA TGTGCCAGCATCTCTGGGCATGGCAATCAGCCCCAGCATTTT.